The clone carrying this TCR beta chain has ten or more counts. The CDR3 is 13 residues long. Germline assignment: CDR1 SGHTA and CDR2 FQGTGA. Trimming pared 4 bases from V and 1 base from J, leaving 7 bases between. By flow cytometry, patients selected for sequencing had shown an expansion of CD8+CD57+ cells. The sample comes from a study of CD8+CD57+ T cells in acquired aplastic anemia. Investigators profiled TCR beta VDJ and CDR3 from genomic DNA template. MiXCR, run by TCRdb on the reads, gives a single entry per CDR3 protein. The repertoire consists of a few hundred thousand distinct CDR3 sequences, with over 25% occurring once and the leading ten covering 0.8% to 0.85%.

The sequenced material came from sorted CD4+, CD8+, or CD8+CD57+ T cells (not recorded which) from PBMCs. The V call is TRBV7-3, the J call TRBJ1-1, with D unclear. This TCR was sampled from a human donor with aplastic anemia. CDR3 nucleotide sequence: TGTGCCAGCAGCTCCAGCCAGAACACTGAAGCTTTCTTT. This codes for CASSSSQNTEAFF.